Listed below are T cell receptor beta chains from one sample, sequenced in a study of blood T cells in healthy people across ages. MiXCR was run by TCRdb on the 5' RACE reads, yielding one entry per CDR3 protein. The data contain fewer than 800,000 distinct CDR3 sequences, around 32% of them seen just once; the ten biggest clones take up 15%. Sequencing was carried out using blood. Receptors were obtained from a woman of 80 years or more in good health. Each CDR3 is given with its conserved first and last residue. A D gene is named only where the DNA matches it firmly. Size is omitted from some rows. Given values are once, few, many or a class for expanded clones.

>NA|TRBV7-9|once|TRBJ2-7
TGTGCCAGCAGCTCCTGGGCCGCGCGCTACGAGCAGTACTTC
CASSSWAARYEQYF
>TRBD1|TRBV12-3/TRBV12-4|few|TRBJ1-4
TGTGCCAGCAGTTTCGGGGGCAGGGGGTCAGGTAATGAAAAACTGTTTTTT
CASSFGGRGSGNEKLFF
>NA|TRBV11-1|NA|TRBJ1-1
TGTGCCAGCACGCTTTTTACGGGAAACACTGAAGCTTTCTTT
CASTLFTGNTEAFF
>NA|TRBV6-5|many|TRBJ1-2
TGTGCCAGCAGAGGGACATTAATGGGCTACACCTTC
CASRGTLMGYTF
>NA|TRBV6-2/TRBV6-3|once|TRBJ2-7
TGTGCCGGACGAGGGGGGGGCTTTGGTGAGCAGTACTTC
CAGRGGGFGEQYF
>NA|TRBV4-3|many|TRBJ1-4
TGCGCCAGCAGCCAAGGCGGGACGCTGGCTCGGGAAAAACTGTTTTTT
CASSQGGTLAREKLFF
>NA|TRBV7-2|NA|TRBJ2-1
TGTGCCAGCATGGCAGGGGCAGGGCAGAATGAGCAGTTCTTC
CASMAGAGQNEQFF
>NA|TRBV7-3|many|TRBJ1-2
TGTGCCAGCAGCTTACGGCCTCGGACAGCCCAGCAATCTAACTATGGCTACACCTTC
CASSLRPRTAQQSNYGYTF
>NA|TRBV6-1|NA|TRBJ1-2
TGTGCCAGCAGTGAGAGACAGATCTATGGCTACACCTTC
CASSERQIYGYTF
>NA|TRBV10-3|many|TRBJ1-6
TGTGCCATCAGTGAATCGGGGGAAGATTCACCCCTCCACTTT
CAISESGEDSPLHF
>NA|TRBV20-1|NA|TRBJ1-3
TGCAGTGCTTTCAGGCTGAGCTCTGGAAACACCATATATTTT
CSAFRLSSGNTIYF
>TRBD1|TRBV5-1|few|TRBJ1-1
TGCGCCAGCAGCGTTCACAGGGGTCCCATGAACACTGAAGCTTTCTTT
CASSVHRGPMNTEAFF
>NA|TRBV4-2|many|TRBJ1-2
TGTGCCAGCAGCCAAGAGGACAGAACAAACTATGGCTACACCTTC
CASSQEDRTNYGYTF
>NA|TRBV27|many|TRBJ1-2
TGTGCCAGCAGTTTAGGGTGGGAGGCGGGCGTGAAAGGCTACACCTTC
CASSLGWEAGVKGYTF
>NA|TRBV20-1|NA|TRBJ1-5
TGCAGTGCTAGCTGGGGGGCGGGGCAGCCCCAGCATTTT
CSASWGAGQPQHF